One sample yielded the 30 T cell receptor beta chains listed below, sequenced in a study of PD-1 blockade in classical Hodgkin lymphoma. Every patient had relapsed following autologous stem cell transplantation, and cohorts differed in brentuximab vedotin exposure. Assay used: immunoSEQ multiplex PCR; TCRdb lists only in-frame clones, some missing. This sample has roughly 17,000 clones, with about 81% found just once. Here the sequenced sample was peripheral blood mononuclear cells (PBMCs), taken at baseline. These receptors all come from a human donor with classical Hodgkin lymphoma.

Worth noting for this clone: Because it lacks the conserved phenylalanine or tryptophan at the end, this CDR3 is likely a read error. It is unclear where the CDR3 begins or ends on the DNA, so no DNA is shown, and the CDR3 is as TCRdb lists it. V usage is TRBV5-5 and J usage is TRBJ2-7; the table's D call, TRBD2, has no DNA check behind it. Germline CDR1 is SGHKS and CDR2 is YYEKEE (reference sequence). With termini counted, the CDR3 has 15 amino acids. The CDR3 loop reads CASSLEFGRDITAGL.

The gene calls are TRBV19 and TRBJ2-6, with D unclear. Trimming shortened V by 6 bases and J by 1 base, and 16 bases separated the two germline ends. Germline V CDR1 and CDR2: LNHDA, SQIVND (reference sequence). The CDR3 is 17 amino acids. CDR3 bases: TGTGCCAGTAGCATGGGGTTTTGGGGATCTGGGGCCAACGTCCTGACTTTC. Its protein product is CASSMGFWGSGANVLTF.

This clone is classed as medium-sized (0.01 to 0.1%). V gene TRBV6-5 combines with J gene TRBJ2-1; a possible D gene is TRBD2 (6 bases). The germline V gene has CDR1 MNHEY and CDR2 SVGAGI. Trimming removed 6 bases at V and 4 bases at J, with 13 bases between. The CDR3 consists of 14 residues. The CDR3 bases are TGTGCCAGCAGCCGACTTAGCGGTTACAATGAGCAGTTCTTC. Its protein product is CASSRLSGYNEQFF.

This rearrangement joins TRBV27 to TRBJ2-1; 10 nucleotides agree with TRBD2. V gave up 4 bases and J gave up 2 bases; unmatched junction bases: 5. Germline V gives CDR1 MNHEY, CDR2 SMNVEV (reference sequence). The CDR3 loop spans 16 amino acids. In DNA, the CDR3 is TGTGCCAGCAGTTCCACTAGCGGGATAGCCTACAATGAGCAGTTCTTC. Its translation: CASSSTSGIAYNEQFF.

The V gene is TRBV19, the J gene TRBJ2-7; D might be TRBD2 (6 bases). V lost 4 bases, J lost 6 bases, and 22 bases lay in between. The CDR3 has 16 amino acids. The germline gives CDR1 LNHDA, CDR2 SQIVND (reference sequence). CDR3 region: CASSTKGLIPGVEQYF. In nucleotides, the CDR3 is TGTGCCAGTAGTACCAAGGGACTCATCCCGGGTGTCGAGCAGTACTTC. The full variable domain, rest sourced from reference TRBV19 and TRBJ2-7, is DGGITQSPKYLFRKEGQNVTLSCEQNLNHDAMYWYRQDPGQGLRLIYYSQIVNDFQKGDIAEGYSVSREKKESFPLTVTSAQKNPTAFYLCASSTKGLIPGVEQYFGPGTRLTVT.

About this clone: The same CDR3 also results from other DNA sequences found in this sample. This chain uses TRBV4-1 with TRBJ2-5; D may be TRBD2 (6 bases). The CDR3 spans 14 residues. Germline assignment: CDR1 MGHRA and CDR2 YSYEKL. The V end was cut by 2 bases, the J end by 3 bases, with 10 bases between. In nucleotides, the CDR3 is TGCGCCAGCAGCCAAAGCCGGGGGAAAGAGACCCAGTACTTC. Amino acid sequence: CASSQSRGKETQYF.

The chain joins TRBV4-2 to TRBJ2-5; no clear D gene. The CDR3 totals 15 residues. Germline CDR1 reads LGHNA; CDR2 reads YNFKEQ. V was clipped by 0 bases and J by 5 bases, with 13 bases between them. The chain's CDR3 is CASSQDLRSRETQYF. DNA for the CDR3: TGTGCCAGCAGCCAAGATTTGCGGAGCCGGGAGACCCAGTACTTC.

The J gene is TRBJ2-7, the V gene TRBV18; TRBD1 agrees at 8 bases. Trimming cost V 1 base and J 3 bases; bases outside gene matches: 11. The germline gives CDR1 KGHSH, CDR2 LQKENI. The CDR3 is made up of 17 amino acids. CDR3 DNA: TGTGCCAGCTCACCACGGGCCGGGGGACAGGTGGGCTACGAGCAGTACTTC. It encodes CASSPRAGGQVGYEQYF.

The chain's CDR3 is CASSSGQRTDTQYF. Here the CDR3 DNA reads TGTGCCAGCAGCAGTGGACAGCGCACAGATACGCAGTATTTT. The rearrangement links TRBV11-2 to TRBJ2-3; possibly TRBD1 for D (6 bases). Germline V lookup: CDR1 SGHAT, CDR2 FQNNGV. The CDR3 extends over 14 amino acids. Trimming cost V 5 bases and J 1 base, with 10 bases left between them.

By frequency in the sample, this clone is medium-sized (0.01 to 0.1%). The genes are TRBV19 and TRBJ1-2, with 8 bases that match TRBD1. This CDR3 is 14 amino acids long. The V gene end was trimmed by 4 bases and the J gene end by 4 bases; junction bases not matched to a gene: 5. Looked up from germline, CDR1 is LNHDA and CDR2 is SQIVND (reference sequence). In DNA form, the CDR3 reads TGTGCCAGTAGTACAGGGGGCGCGGGCTATGGCTACACCTTC. Protein: CASSTGGAGYGYTF.

This chain joins TRBV7-3 and TRBJ1-6; D may be TRBD1 (6 bases). This CDR3 has 15 amino acids. Germline-derived CDR1 and CDR2 are SGHTA and FQGTGA. V lost 1 base and J lost 8, with 12 bases in between. In nucleotides, the CDR3 is TGTGCCAGCAGCTTAATTGCAGGGGACGATTCACCCCTCCACTTT. It is translated as CASSLIAGDDSPLHF.

The rearrangement joins TRBV6-5 to TRBJ2-1; tentatively, D is TRBD1 (6 bases). V was pared by 7 bases and J by 0 bases, with 13 bases between. The CDR3 covers 15 residues. The germline V gene has CDR1 MNHEY and CDR2 SVGAGI. The CDR3 spells CASMRTGISYNEQFF. The CDR3, as DNA: TGTGCCAGCATGCGAACAGGGATCTCCTACAATGAGCAGTTCTTC.

This chain joins TRBV30 and TRBJ1-1; D might be TRBD1 (6 bases). Between the trimmed V and J ends, which lost 0 bases and 6 bases, there was a span of 17 bases. This CDR3 is 15 amino acids long. Germline loops: CDR1 GTSNPN, CDR2 SVGIG (reference sequence). CDR3: CAWSVRAGVISEAFF. CDR3 in DNA: TGTGCCTGGAGTGTCAGGGCAGGGGTGATCTCTGAAGCTTTCTTT.

The chain carries TRBV5-1 and TRBJ1-3; D unresolved. Germline V gene data show CDR1 as SGHRS and CDR2 as YFSETQ. Trimming shortened V by 0 bases and J by 0 bases, and 13 bases separated the two germline ends. The CDR3 length is 17 residues. The CDR3 loop reads CASSLGGGGSSGNTIYF. CDR3 coding DNA: TGCGCCAGCAGCTTGGGCGGTGGAGGATCCTCTGGAAACACCATATATTTT.

This clone has just one count. J is TRBJ2-3 and V is TRBV11-2, with D unresolved. The length of the CDR3 is 16 residues. V was shortened by 1 base and J by 3 bases, with 14 bases between the two germline ends. Germline V gene sequence: CDR1 SGHAT, CDR2 FQNNGV. The CDR3 nucleotides are TGTGCCAGCAGCTTAGGGCCGGACCCAGCGACAGATACGCAGTATTTT. This translates into CASSLGPDPATDTQYF.

The chain uses TRBV30 and TRBJ2-2; 7 nucleotides line up with TRBD1. In germline, CDR1 is GTSNPN, CDR2 SVGIG (reference sequence). This CDR3 has 15 amino acids. With 0 bases clipped from V and 1 base from J, the junction kept 2 bases outside the gene matches. CDR3 bases: TGTGCCTGGAGTGTCCGGACAGGGAACACCGGGGAGCTGTTTTTT. This translates into CAWSVRTGNTGELFF.

J is TRBJ1-1 and V is TRBV19; D is uncertain. The CDR3 has 14 amino acids. V was trimmed by 1 base and J by 7 bases, leaving 13 bases between them. In germline, CDR1 is LNHDA, CDR2 SQIVND (reference sequence). This chain's CDR3 is CASSIGVGQNEAFF. CDR3 DNA: TGTGCCAGTAGTATAGGCGTTGGGCAGAATGAAGCTTTCTTT. Based on the CDR3 plus reference TRBV19 and TRBJ1-1, the full variable domain is DGGITQSPKYLFRKEGQNVTLSCEQNLNHDAMYWYRQDPGQGLRLIYYSQIVNDFQKGDIAEGYSVSREKKESFPLTVTSAQKNPTAFYLCASSIGVGQNEAFFGQGTRLTVV.

Only one count was recorded for this clone. The V and J genes are TRBV6-6 and TRBJ1-1; no reliable D call. Germline V lookup: CDR1 MNHNY, CDR2 SVGAGI (reference sequence). The CDR3 has 10 residues. V lost 5 bases, J lost 3 bases, and 1 base lay in between. CDR3 nucleotides: TGTGCCAGCAGTGACACTGAAGCTTTCTTT. It is translated as CASSDTEAFF.

The chain joins TRBV9 to TRBJ1-1, with 9 bases matching TRBD1. In germline, CDR1 is SGDLS, CDR2 YYNGEE. J was trimmed by 1 base and V by 4 bases; bases with no gene match: 5. The CDR3 runs 15 residues. The CDR3 protein is CASSLTGGANTEAFF. CDR3 coding DNA: TGTGCCAGCAGCCTAACAGGGGGCGCGAACACTGAAGCTTTCTTT.

The chain is built from TRBV4-3 and TRBJ2-3; D call uncertain. The germline V gene encodes CDR1 LGHNA and CDR2 YSLEER. V lost 3 bases and J 0 bases, leaving 10 bases between the germline ends. The CDR3 totals 15 residues. CDR3 sequence reads: CASSQVGLSTDTQYF. The CDR3 DNA reads TGCGCCAGCAGCCAGGTGGGTCTGAGCACAGATACGCAGTATTTT.

The sample holds a few counts of this clone. CDR3 nucleotides: TGCAGCGTTGGGGTTAGCGGGAGGTACGAGCAGTACTTC. Its protein is CSVGVSGRYEQYF. The gene calls are TRBV29-1 and TRBJ2-7; 10 bases line up with TRBD2. With 4 bases clipped from V and 4 bases from J, the junction kept 4 bases outside the gene matches. Germline V gene data show CDR1 as SQVTM and CDR2 as ANQGSEA. The CDR3 spans 13 residues.

This rearrangement joins TRBV7-2 to TRBJ1-5; no definite D call. Deletions cut 3 bases from V and 7 bases from J, with 19 bases between. The CDR3 totals 16 residues. The germline CDR1 and CDR2 sequences are SGHTA and FQGNSA. In DNA, the CDR3 is TGTGCCAGCAGCTTGACGTCCGGGAGAACCAGACAGCCCCAGCATTTT. Its protein is CASSLTSGRTRQPQHF. Full variable domain (missing parts from reference TRBV7-2 and TRBJ1-5): GAGVSQSPSNKVTEKGKDVELRCDPISGHTALYWYRQSLGQGLEFLIYFQGNSAPDKSGLPSDRFSAERTGGSVSTLTIQRTQQEDSAVYLCASSLTSGRTRQPQHFGDGTRLSIL.

The chain links TRBV27 to TRBJ1-1; D gene ambiguous. The V gene lost 8 bases and the J gene lost 0 bases, with 10 bases spanning the gap. This CDR3 comprises 13 residues. Germline loops: CDR1 MNHEY, CDR2 SMNVEV (reference sequence). DNA for the CDR3: TGTGCCAGCTCCGACACAGTGAACACTGAAGCTTTCTTT. This translates into CASSDTVNTEAFF.

The chain combines TRBV19 with TRBJ1-1; weak D call: TRBD1 (5 bases). CDR1 is LNHDA and CDR2 is SQIVND in the germline V gene (reference sequence). This CDR3 region has 13 residues. V shed 11 bases and J shed 0 bases, with 13 bases lying between them. CDR3 sequence (DNA): TGTGCCCACCCGGACACTATGAACACTGAAGCTTTCTTT. Residues: CAHPDTMNTEAFF.

The chain has TRBV28 and TRBJ2-1, with 8 positions matching TRBD2. This CDR3 is 16 amino acids long. V lost 6 bases and J lost 0; bases outside the gene matches: 7. Germline lookup yields CDR1 MDHEN and CDR2 SYDVKM. The CDR3 loop is CASSTERGSSYNEQFF. The CDR3, as DNA: TGTGCCAGCAGCACCGAGCGGGGGAGCTCCTACAATGAGCAGTTCTTC.

The V gene is TRBV6-5, the J gene TRBJ2-1, with D possibly TRBD1 on 6 matching bases. The V gene's germline CDR1 is MNHEY and CDR2 SVGAGI. The CDR3 loop spans 15 amino acids. The germline V and J ends were trimmed by 4 bases and 3 bases, with 13 bases remaining between them. This chain's CDR3 is CASSLDSRVYNEQFF. The DNA of the CDR3 is TGTGCCAGCAGTTTGGACAGTCGGGTCTACAATGAGCAGTTCTTC.

The chain links TRBV5-1 to TRBJ1-1, with a weak D call TRBD1 (5 bases). This CDR3 spans 15 amino acids. CDR1 SGHRS and CDR2 YFSETQ come from the germline V gene. Trimming removed 1 base at V and 6 bases at J, with 16 bases between. This CDR3 reads CASSLLAGRVAEAFF. Written as DNA, the CDR3 is TGCGCCAGCAGCTTGCTAGCGGGGCGGGTGGCTGAAGCTTTCTTT.

This clone appeared a single time. The V gene is TRBV28, the J gene TRBJ1-2; TRBD1 matches 7 bases. V dropped 7 bases and J dropped 1; count of bases not matched to a gene: 6. The CDR3 is 14 amino acids. Germline V gives CDR1 MDHEN, CDR2 SYDVKM. The CDR3 sequence: CASTTRGDNYGYTF. The CDR3 nucleotides read TGTGCCAGCACCACCAGGGGGGATAACTATGGCTACACCTTC.

The chain recombines TRBV6-1 with TRBJ1-3, with 7 nucleotides matching TRBD1. J lost 0 bases, V lost 7 bases, and 6 bases had no gene match. This CDR3 region has 15 residues. Germline CDR1 is MNHNS and CDR2 is SASEGT. The CDR3 region is CASTGTANSGNTIYF. The CDR3 nucleotides read TGTGCCAGCACCGGGACAGCAAACTCTGGAAACACCATATATTTT.

This chain uses TRBV30 with TRBJ2-7, with 9 bases aligning to TRBD2. CDR3 length: 15 residues. Per germline, CDR1 GTSNPN and CDR2 SVGIG (reference sequence). The V and J ends lost 3 bases and 1 base, in that order; junction bases with no gene match: 7. As DNA, the CDR3 is TGTGCCTGGAGGTTAGCGGGAGTTTCTTCCTACGAGCAGTACTTC. This gives the protein CAWRLAGVSSYEQYF.